Given below is one T cell receptor (beta chain) in context. This record belongs to a study of blood T cell repertoires in COVID-19. The germline CDR1 and CDR2 sequences are LNHDA and SQIVND (reference sequence). The CDR3 length is 15 residues. Trimming left V 2 bases short and J 5 bases short, with 13 bases between. TCRdb's table, derived via immunoSEQ multiplex PCR, lists solely in-frame clones and lacks some. In the table there are some 340,000 clones, around four fifths of which are singletons. Participants, 18 to 89 years old, spanned about 26 US areas. Sequenced sample: PBMCs or T cells enriched from blood (not recorded which). The chain combines TRBV19 with TRBJ1-5; the D is unclear. This receptor was identified in a woman in her 50s who had recovered from COVID-19. DNA for the CDR3: TGTGCCAGTAGTATATACCAGTGGGAGGATCAGCCCCAGCATTTT. Its protein is CASSIYQWEDQPQHF.